The 8 T cell receptor beta chains reported below all come from one sample, sequenced in a study of T cell changes during pregnancy in multiple sclerosis. The repertoire was sequenced with immunoSEQ multiplex PCR; TCRdb's copy has only in-frame clones and lacks some. The sample consists of under 35,000 clones, approximately 81% of them appearing once. The sample was CD8+ T cells from peripheral blood mononuclear cells, taken after pregnancy. The receptor set was obtained from a female donor with multiple sclerosis, enrolled in a pregnancy study.

The rearrangement uses TRBV30 and TRBJ2-2; unclear D gene. The CDR3 extends over 15 amino acids. The V and J ends lost 4 bases and 0 bases respectively, with 12 bases between them. Germline CDR1 and CDR2: GTSNPN and SVGIG (reference sequence). The CDR3 sequence is CAWTTRVSNTGELFF. The DNA for the CDR3 is TGTGCCTGGACGACCCGGGTATCGAACACCGGGGAGCTGTTTTTT.

The chain couples TRBV28 to TRBJ2-5; no firm D call. V was clipped by 2 bases and J by 1 base, with 5 bases between them. CDR1 and CDR2 from the germline V gene are MDHEN and SYDVKM. The CDR3 is 13 residues long. The CDR3 sequence: CASSLPSQETQYF. In DNA form, the CDR3 reads TGTGCCAGCAGTTTACCTAGCCAAGAGACCCAGTACTTC.

V is TRBV7-2 and J is TRBJ2-3; 9 bases are a match to TRBD1. The junction had 3 bases not matched to a gene; V was cut back by 3 bases and J by 2 bases. Looked up from germline, CDR1 is SGHTA and CDR2 is FQGNSA. This CDR3 region has 15 residues. This chain's CDR3 is CASSLGQGNTDTQYF. The CDR3 DNA reads as TGTGCCAGCAGCTTGGGACAGGGAAACACAGATACGCAGTATTTT.

This clone was counted between two and nine times. The V call is TRBV28, the J call TRBJ1-2, with D maybe TRBD1 (6 bases). From germline, CDR1 is MDHEN and CDR2 SYDVKM. The V gene lost 5 bases and the J gene lost 3 bases, with 19 bases spanning the gap. The CDR3 runs 16 residues. The CDR3 region has the DNA TGTGCCAGCAGTCGGCCCGGGGGGGCGCAGGACTATGGCTACACCTTC. This translates into CASSRPGGAQDYGYTF.

The gene calls are TRBV6-4 and TRBJ2-1; 7 bases match TRBD2. Unmatched junction bases numbered 8, after V lost 3 bases and J lost 6 bases. Looked up from germline, CDR1 is MRHNA and CDR2 is SNTAGT. The CDR3 extends over 15 amino acids. CDR3 protein: CASSEDPGGGNEQFF. The CDR3 region has the DNA TGTGCCAGCAGTGAAGATCCTGGGGGGGGCAATGAGCAGTTCTTC.

This chain uses TRBV6-1 with TRBJ2-7, with D tentatively TRBD1 (6 bases). Germline CDR1 is MNHNS and CDR2 is SASEGT. V was cut by 7 bases and J by 0 bases, with 16 bases left in between. The CDR3 consists of 15 residues. This chain's CDR3 is CASIRQGSRSYEQYF. CDR3 DNA: TGTGCCAGCATACGGCAGGGGAGTCGCTCCTACGAGCAGTACTTC.

This clone was detected only once. The gene calls are TRBV6-4 and TRBJ1-2; TRBD1 matches at 8 bases. In germline, CDR1 is MRHNA, CDR2 SNTAGT. This CDR3 has 14 amino acids. Unmatched junction bases numbered 6, after V lost 6 bases and J lost 3 bases. Here the CDR3 DNA reads TGTGCCAGCAGCGCAGGGGGCGACGACTATGGCTACACCTTC. Encoded protein: CASSAGGDDYGYTF.

J is TRBJ1-5 and V is TRBV6-5; D is possibly TRBD1 (6 bases). Trimming shortened V by 2 bases and J by 5 bases, and 13 bases separated the two germline ends. This CDR3 spans 15 amino acids. Germline CDR1 MNHEY, CDR2 SVGAGI. The CDR3 DNA follows: TGTGCCAGCAGTTACCCGGACAGCTCTGATCAGCCCCAGCATTTT. Translation: CASSYPDSSDQPQHF.